Listed below are T cell receptor beta chains from one sample, sequenced in a study of response to subunit inactivated influenza vaccine. TCRdb re-derived calls from the RT-PCR reads in MiXCR, one entry per CDR3 protein. The sample lists over 750,000 distinct CDR3 sequences, approximately 22% occurring once. The starting material was PBMCs from blood, obtained more than 4 days after vaccination. The receptors come from a man aged 45-65 years who received an inactivated influenza vaccine. Both conserved end residues are part of each CDR3. A D gene is named only where the DNA matches it firmly. Expanded clones get a size class; other rows say once, few or many, or leave the size out.

TRBD1	few	TRBV29-1	TRBJ2-7	TGCAGCGTTGGGGACAGCTACTCCTACGAGCAGTACTTC	CSVGDSYSYEQYF
TRBD1	.	TRBV14	TRBJ2-7	TGTGCCAGCAGCCGGACAGGGACTCCCTCCTACGAGCAGTACTTC	CASSRTGTPSYEQYF
.	.	TRBV15	TRBJ2-6	TGTGCCACCAGCATAACAGGGTTTTCTGGGGCCAACGTCCTGACTTTC	CATSITGFSGANVLTF
.	.	TRBV7-2	TRBJ2-1	TGTGCCAGCAGCTACGACAGCTTCTACAATGAGCAGTTCTTC	CASSYDSFYNEQFF
TRBD1	many	TRBV5-6	TRBJ2-7	TGTGCCAGCAGCTTCCTCCGGGACAGAATATACGAGCAGTACTTC	CASSFLRDRIYEQYF
.	few	TRBV20-1	TRBJ2-1	TGCAGTGCTAGTCGCAGGGGTAGCTACAATGAGCAGTTCTTC	CSASRRGSYNEQFF
TRBD2	many	TRBV12-3/TRBV12-4	TRBJ2-7	TGTGCCAGCAGTTTCGAAAGCGGGGGCGAGCAGTACTTC	CASSFESGGEQYF
TRBD1	.	TRBV28	TRBJ2-3	TGTGCCAGCAGTTTAGGGACAGGGGCGACAGATACGCAGTATTTT	CASSLGTGATDTQYF
.	many	TRBV11-2	TRBJ2-3	TGTGCCAGCAGCTTCCCGGATAGGGTTGGAGATACGCAGTATTTT	CASSFPDRVGDTQYF
.	.	TRBV2	TRBJ2-1	TGTGCCAGCAGTGAGGCAGGGGAGCAGTTCTTC	CASSEAGEQFF
.	.	TRBV7-2	TRBJ1-3	TGTGCCAGCAGCTTAGGAGCAGGGGTAACTGGAAACACCATATATTTT	CASSLGAGVTGNTIYF
TRBD1	many	TRBV28	TRBJ2-1	TGTGCCAGCAGTTCGGGACAGGACAATGAGCAGTTCTTC	CASSSGQDNEQFF
TRBD2	.	TRBV7-9	TRBJ2-1	TGTGCCAGCAGCTTAGTGCTAGCGGGGTCGCGGAATGAGCAGTTCTTC	CASSLVLAGSRNEQFF
TRBD2	few	TRBV12-3/TRBV12-4	TRBJ2-3	TGTGCCAGCAGTTTAGATAGGACTAGCGGACATACGCAGTATTTT	CASSLDRTSGHTQYF
TRBD2	.	TRBV6-5	TRBJ2-1	TGTGCCAGCAGTTACTCTAGTAGCGGGAGAGAGAGTGAGCAGTTCTTC	CASSYSSSGRESEQFF
.	.	TRBV5-6	TRBJ2-3	TGTGCCAGCAGCTTGTTGAGGGGTCCCACAGATACGCAGTATTTT	CASSLLRGPTDTQYF
.	.	TRBV7-2	TRBJ1-2	TGTGCCAGCAGCTCACAGGTGAACTATGGCTACACCTTC	CASSSQVNYGYTF
.	few	TRBV5-1	TRBJ2-2	TGCGCCAGCAGCTTTAACGGAGGAGGAGAGTACCCCGGGGAGCTGTTTTTT	CASSFNGGGEYPGELFF
.	.	TRBV6-5	TRBJ1-6	TGTGCCAGCAGTTACCTGACCGGGTACGGTTCACCCCTCCACTTT	CASSYLTGYGSPLHF
TRBD1	few	TRBV4-3	TRBJ2-3	TGCGCCAGCAGCCAAGTGGGGACAGGGGGCCTGTCAGATACGCAGTATTTT	CASSQVGTGGLSDTQYF